This is a list of T cell receptor beta chains from one sample in a study of regulatory T cells in long-lasting Graves disease. TCRdb re-called the multiplex PCR reads through MiXCR, storing one row per CDR3 protein. The table records roughly 500,000 distinct CDR3 sequences, under 25% of them present only once. The material sequenced was peripheral blood mononuclear cells (PBMCs), taken when the disease was refractory, from a patient treated with antithyroid drugs. Every receptor here comes from a female donor with Graves disease. Both conserved end residues are part of each CDR3. Each record gives: D gene, clone size, J gene, CDR3 length, V gene, CDR3 DNA, CDR3 protein. The D gene is left open where the match is weak. The size of a clone is reported for some rows only, either as once, few or many, or as a class for expanded clones.

>.|many|TRBJ2-7|11|TRBV30
TGTGCCTCCAGGTACGGCTACGAGCAGTACTTC
CASRYGYEQYF
>TRBD1|.|TRBJ2-1|13|TRBV12-3/TRBV12-4
TGTGCCAGCAAACAGGGGGCCTACAATGAGCAGTTCTTC
CASKQGAYNEQFF
>TRBD1|many|TRBJ2-7|15|TRBV6-2/TRBV6-3
TGTGCCAGCAGTTACCGGACGACAGGGTTGGGCGAGCAGTACTTC
CASSYRTTGLGEQYF
>TRBD2|many|TRBJ2-7|14|TRBV2
TGTGCCAGCAGCGCCGGGACTATCACCTACGAGCAGTACTTC
CASSAGTITYEQYF
>TRBD2|many|TRBJ2-5|14|TRBV3-1
TGTGCCAGCAGCACGGGACTAATTCAAGAGACCCAGTACTTC
CASSTGLIQETQYF
>TRBD1|many|TRBJ1-2|13|TRBV6-1
TGTGCCAGCAGGAAGGGGACAGGCAATGGCTACACCTTC
CASRKGTGNGYTF
>TRBD1|.|TRBJ2-7|15|TRBV3-1
TGTGCCAGCAGCCAACCGGGACAGGGGGTAGAGGAGCAGTACTTC
CASSQPGQGVEEQYF
>.|.|TRBJ2-2|19|TRBV6-1
TGTGCCACCCGGGACAGGACTCGAGTGAGCGGGATTAACACCGGGGAGCTGTTTTTT
CATRDRTRVSGINTGELFF
>.|few|TRBJ2-5|15|TRBV19
TGTGCCAGTAGTAAGGGACAAACGTGGCCAGAGACCCAGTACTTC
CASSKGQTWPETQYF
>.|once|TRBJ1-6|15|TRBV28
TGTGCCAGCAGTTTCCGTGGGACTCATAATTCACCCCTCCACTTT
CASSFRGTHNSPLHF
>.|many|TRBJ2-5|16|TRBV7-8
TGTGCCAGCAGCCGGGCGATCGGGCCGATCCAAGAGACCCAGTACTTC
CASSRAIGPIQETQYF
>TRBD2|.|TRBJ2-1|18|TRBV15
TGTGCCACAACCCCGGGACTAGCGGGAGGTTGGTCCCACAATGGGCAGTTCTTC
CATTPGLAGGWSHNGQFF
>TRBD2|few|TRBJ2-3|15|TRBV24-1
TGTGCCTCCAGTGATGGCGGGAGGGCCATAGATACGCAGTATTTT
CASSDGGRAIDTQYF
>.|many|TRBJ2-2|15|TRBV28
TGTGCCAGCAGCCAAATCCCGACTAGCACCGGGGAGCTGTTTTTT
CASSQIPTSTGELFF
>.|few|TRBJ1-1|11|TRBV30
TGTGCCTGGAGGAGGAACACTGAAGCTTTCTTT
CAWRRNTEAFF
>TRBD2|.|TRBJ2-1|16|TRBV2
TGTGCCAGCAGGGCCGGGACTAGCGTACAATACAATGAGCAGTTCTTC
CASRAGTSVQYNEQFF
>TRBD2|.|TRBJ2-4|18|TRBV7-2
TGTGCCAGCAGCGCACTAGCGCAAGAAAGACTAGCCAAAAACATTCAGTACTTC
CASSALAQERLAKNIQYF
>TRBD2|.|TRBJ2-5|16|TRBV19
TGTGCCAGTAGTCTTTTTGGGACTACCGTCTCAGAGACCCAGTACTTC
CASSLFGTTVSETQYF
>.|.|TRBJ2-7|11|TRBV19
TGTGCCAGTAGTATGTTCGGGGAGCAGTACTTC
CASSMFGEQYF
>.|few|TRBJ1-1|13|TRBV5-1
TGCGCCAGCAGCTTGGGACGGGGGGCTGAAGCTTTCTTT
CASSLGRGAEAFF
>.|many|TRBJ1-5|12|TRBV6-9
TGTGCCAGCAGTTACGGGAGTCATCCCCAGCATTTT
CASSYGSHPQHF
>TRBD1|few|TRBJ2-7|15|TRBV9
TGTGCCAGCAGCCCCCACGGGACAGGTGGCTACGAGCAGTACTTC
CASSPHGTGGYEQYF
>.|many|TRBJ2-7|15|TRBV28
TGTGCCAGCAGTTACCTCGGTGACAGGACCTACGAGCAGTACTTC
CASSYLGDRTYEQYF
>.|.|TRBJ2-6|15|TRBV6-4
TGTGCCAGCAAAAAGGACGTCTCTGGGGCCAACGTCCTGACTTTC
CASKKDVSGANVLTF